This TCR beta chain was recorded in a study of T cells in localized non-small cell lung cancer. The protocol was immunoSEQ multiplex PCR, while the TCRdb copy is restricted to in-frame clones and leaves out a portion. Of roughly 20,000 clones in the sample, 88% were seen once. The CDR3 is made up of 16 amino acids. The origin of this receptor is a male donor older than 55 with stage II lung adenocarcinoma. The input for sequencing was peripheral blood mononuclear cells, taken before any cancer treatment. The chain combines TRBV12-2 with TRBJ2-3; the DNA was not used to check the table's D call, TRBD1. TRBV12-2 is a known pseudogene. This chain's CDR3 is CASRLAPPIRTDTQYF. CDR3 sequence (DNA): TGTGCAAGTCGCTTAGCCCCCCCCATCCGCACAGATACGCAGTATTTT.